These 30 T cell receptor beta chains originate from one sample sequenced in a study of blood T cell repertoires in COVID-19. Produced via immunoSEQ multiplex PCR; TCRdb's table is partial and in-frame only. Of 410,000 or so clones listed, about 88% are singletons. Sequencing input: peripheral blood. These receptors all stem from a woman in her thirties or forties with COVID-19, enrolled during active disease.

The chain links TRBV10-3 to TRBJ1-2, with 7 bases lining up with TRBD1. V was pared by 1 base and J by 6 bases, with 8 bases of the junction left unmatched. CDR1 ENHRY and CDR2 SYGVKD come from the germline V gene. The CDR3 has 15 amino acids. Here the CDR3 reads CAISEFGQAGNGYTF. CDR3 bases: TGTGCCATCAGTGAGTTCGGACAGGCGGGGAATGGCTACACCTTC.

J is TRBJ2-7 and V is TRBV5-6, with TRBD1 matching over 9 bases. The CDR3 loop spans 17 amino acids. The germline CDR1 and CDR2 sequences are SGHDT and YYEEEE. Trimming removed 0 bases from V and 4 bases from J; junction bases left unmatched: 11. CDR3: CASSLGGHGQGRYEQYF. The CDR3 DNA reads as TGTGCCAGCAGCTTGGGGGGCCATGGACAGGGGCGTTACGAGCAGTACTTC.

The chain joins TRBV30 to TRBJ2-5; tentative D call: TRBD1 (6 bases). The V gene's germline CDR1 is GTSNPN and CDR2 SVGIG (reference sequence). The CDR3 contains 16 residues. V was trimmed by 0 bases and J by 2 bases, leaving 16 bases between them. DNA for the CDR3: TGTGCCTGGAGTGTACCCGCCTCCCAGGGGCAAGAGACCCAGTACTTC. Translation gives CAWSVPASQGQETQYF.

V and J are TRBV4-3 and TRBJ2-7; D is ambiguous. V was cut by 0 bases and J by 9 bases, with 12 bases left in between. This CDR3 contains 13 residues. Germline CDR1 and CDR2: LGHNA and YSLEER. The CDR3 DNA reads TGCGCCAGCAGCCAAGAAGGAGTAACGAGGCAGTACTTC. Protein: CASSQEGVTRQYF.

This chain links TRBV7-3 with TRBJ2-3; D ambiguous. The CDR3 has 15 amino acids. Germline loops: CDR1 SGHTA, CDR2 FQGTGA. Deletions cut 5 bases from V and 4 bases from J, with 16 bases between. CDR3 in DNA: TGTGCCAGCAGCATAAGACCCAGAGGCGCAGATACGCAGTATTTT. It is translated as CASSIRPRGADTQYF.

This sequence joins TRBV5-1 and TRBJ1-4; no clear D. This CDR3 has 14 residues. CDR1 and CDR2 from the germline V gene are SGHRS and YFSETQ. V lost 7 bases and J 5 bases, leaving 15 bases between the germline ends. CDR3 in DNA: TGCGCCAGCCGCGGGCCAGAATCAAATGAAAAACTGTTTTTT. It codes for CASRGPESNEKLFF.

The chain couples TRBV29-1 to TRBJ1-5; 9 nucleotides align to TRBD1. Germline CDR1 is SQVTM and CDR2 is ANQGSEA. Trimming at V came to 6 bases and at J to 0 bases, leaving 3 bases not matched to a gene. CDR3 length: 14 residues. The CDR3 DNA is TGCAGCGTCGCGGGACAGGGTAGCAATCAGCCCCAGCATTTT. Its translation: CSVAGQGSNQPQHF.

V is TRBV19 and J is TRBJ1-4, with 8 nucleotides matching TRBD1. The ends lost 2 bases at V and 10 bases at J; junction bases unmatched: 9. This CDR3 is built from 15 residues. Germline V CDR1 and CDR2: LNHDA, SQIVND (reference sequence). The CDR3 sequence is CASSIPTATGGKLFF. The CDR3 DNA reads TGTGCCAGTAGTATACCCACAGCTACAGGGGGAAAACTGTTTTTT.

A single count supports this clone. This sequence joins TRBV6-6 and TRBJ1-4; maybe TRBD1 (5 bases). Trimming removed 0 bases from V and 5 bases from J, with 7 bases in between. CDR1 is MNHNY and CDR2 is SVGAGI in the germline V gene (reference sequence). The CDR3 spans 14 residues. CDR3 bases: TGTGCCAGCAGTTACTCCAGGGTGAATGAAAAACTGTTTTTT. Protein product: CASSYSRVNEKLFF.

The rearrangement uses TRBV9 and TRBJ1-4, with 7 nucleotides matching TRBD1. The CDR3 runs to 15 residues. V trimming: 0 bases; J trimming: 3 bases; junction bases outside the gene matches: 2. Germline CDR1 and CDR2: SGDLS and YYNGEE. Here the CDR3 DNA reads TGTGCCAGCAGCGTAGGCGGACAGGCTAATGAAAAACTGTTTTTT. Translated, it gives CASSVGGQANEKLFF.

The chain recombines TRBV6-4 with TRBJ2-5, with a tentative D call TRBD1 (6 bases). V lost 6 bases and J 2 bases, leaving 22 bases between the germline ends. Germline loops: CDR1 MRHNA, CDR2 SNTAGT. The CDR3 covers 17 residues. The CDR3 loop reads CASRYQPGTMNQETQYF. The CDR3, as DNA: TGTGCCAGCAGATATCAGCCCGGGACAATGAATCAAGAGACCCAGTACTTC.

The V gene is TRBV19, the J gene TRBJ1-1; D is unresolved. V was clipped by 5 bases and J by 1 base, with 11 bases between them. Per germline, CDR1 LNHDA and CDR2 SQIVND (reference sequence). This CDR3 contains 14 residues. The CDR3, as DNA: TGTGCCAGTAGTTCCACAGTAGGGAACACTGAAGCTTTCTTT. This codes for CASSSTVGNTEAFF.

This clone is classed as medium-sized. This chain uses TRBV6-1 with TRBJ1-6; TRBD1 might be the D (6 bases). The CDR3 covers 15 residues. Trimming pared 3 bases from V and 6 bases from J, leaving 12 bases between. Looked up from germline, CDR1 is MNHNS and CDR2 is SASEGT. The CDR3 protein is CASSEEAGVNSPLHF. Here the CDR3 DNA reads TGTGCCAGCAGTGAGGAAGCAGGGGTTAATTCACCCCTCCACTTT.

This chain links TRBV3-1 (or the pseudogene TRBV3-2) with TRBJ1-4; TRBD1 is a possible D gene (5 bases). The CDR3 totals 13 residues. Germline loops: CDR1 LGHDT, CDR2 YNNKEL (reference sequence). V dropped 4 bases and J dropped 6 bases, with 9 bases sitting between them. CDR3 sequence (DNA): TGTGCCAGCAGCCCTATCAGGGATGAAAAACTGTTTTTT. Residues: CASSPIRDEKLFF.

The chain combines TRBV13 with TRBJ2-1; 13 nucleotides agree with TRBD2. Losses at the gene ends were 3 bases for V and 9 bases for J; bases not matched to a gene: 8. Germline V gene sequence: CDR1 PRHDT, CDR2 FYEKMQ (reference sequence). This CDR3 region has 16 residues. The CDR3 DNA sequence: TGTGCCAGCAGCTTGGTTTTACTAGCGGGGGGGACTGAGCAGTTCTTC. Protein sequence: CASSLVLLAGGTEQFF.

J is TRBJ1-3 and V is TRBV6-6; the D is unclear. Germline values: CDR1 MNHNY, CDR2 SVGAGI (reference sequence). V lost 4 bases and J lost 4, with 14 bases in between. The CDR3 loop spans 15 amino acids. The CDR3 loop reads CASSSTVELGNTIYF. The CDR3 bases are TGTGCCAGCAGTTCAACAGTGGAATTAGGAAACACCATATATTTT.

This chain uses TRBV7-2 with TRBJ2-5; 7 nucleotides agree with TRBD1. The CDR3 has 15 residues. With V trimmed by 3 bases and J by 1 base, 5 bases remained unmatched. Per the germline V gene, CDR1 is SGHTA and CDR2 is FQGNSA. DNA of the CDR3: TGTGCCAGCAGCTTGGTAGACAGGGCCCAAGAGACCCAGTACTTC. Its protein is CASSLVDRAQETQYF.

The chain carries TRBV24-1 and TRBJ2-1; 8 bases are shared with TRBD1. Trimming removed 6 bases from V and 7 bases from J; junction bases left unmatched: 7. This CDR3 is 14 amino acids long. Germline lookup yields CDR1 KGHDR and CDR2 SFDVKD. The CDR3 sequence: CATSPGGLGNEQFF. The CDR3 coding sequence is TGTGCCACCAGTCCAGGGGGCTTAGGGAATGAGCAGTTCTTC.

The CDR3 protein is CASSPRGIPKYHEQFF. The CDR3 region has the DNA TGTGCCAGCAGCCCCCGAGGGATACCAAAGTACCATGAGCAGTTCTTC. This chain uses TRBV7-6 with TRBJ2-1; possible D gene TRBD2, 5 bases. Between the trimmed V and J ends, which lost 5 bases and 8 bases, there was a span of 22 bases. The germline CDR1 and CDR2 sequences are SGHVS and FNYEAQ. This CDR3 comprises 16 residues.

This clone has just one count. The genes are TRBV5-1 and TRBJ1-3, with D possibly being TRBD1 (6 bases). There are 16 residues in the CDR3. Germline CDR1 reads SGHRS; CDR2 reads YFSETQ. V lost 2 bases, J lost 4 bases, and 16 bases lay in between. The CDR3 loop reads CASSLGAGDDGNTIYF. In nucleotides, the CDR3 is TGCGCCAGCAGCTTAGGGGCAGGGGATGACGGAAACACCATATATTTT.

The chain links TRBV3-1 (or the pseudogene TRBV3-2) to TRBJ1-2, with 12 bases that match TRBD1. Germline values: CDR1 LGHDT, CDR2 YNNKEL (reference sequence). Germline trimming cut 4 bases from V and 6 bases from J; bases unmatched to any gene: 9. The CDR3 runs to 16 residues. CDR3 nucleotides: TGTGCCAGCAGCCGGGACAGGGGGCGCATAAGCGATGGCTACACCTTC. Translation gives CASSRDRGRISDGYTF.

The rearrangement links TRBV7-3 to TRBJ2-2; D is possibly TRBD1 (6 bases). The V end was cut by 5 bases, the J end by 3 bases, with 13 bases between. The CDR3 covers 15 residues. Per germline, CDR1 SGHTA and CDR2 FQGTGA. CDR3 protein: CASSIQGVDTGELFF. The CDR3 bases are TGTGCCAGCAGCATACAGGGAGTCGACACCGGGGAGCTGTTTTTT.

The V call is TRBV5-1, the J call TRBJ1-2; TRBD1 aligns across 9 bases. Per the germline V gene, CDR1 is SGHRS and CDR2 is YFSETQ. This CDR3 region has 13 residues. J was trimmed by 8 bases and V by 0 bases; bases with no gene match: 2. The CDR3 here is CASSLGQGEGYTF. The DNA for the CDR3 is TGCGCCAGCAGCTTGGGACAGGGGGAAGGCTACACCTTC.

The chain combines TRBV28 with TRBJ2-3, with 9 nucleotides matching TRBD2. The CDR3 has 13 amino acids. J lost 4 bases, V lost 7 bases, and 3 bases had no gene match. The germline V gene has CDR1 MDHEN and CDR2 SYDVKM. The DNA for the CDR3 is TGTGCCAGCAATAGCGGGGGTGCAGATACGCAGTATTTT. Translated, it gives CASNSGGADTQYF.

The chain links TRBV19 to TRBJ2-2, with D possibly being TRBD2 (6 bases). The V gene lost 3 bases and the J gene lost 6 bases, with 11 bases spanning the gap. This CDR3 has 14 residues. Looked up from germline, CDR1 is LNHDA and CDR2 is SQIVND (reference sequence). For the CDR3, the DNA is TGTGCCAGTAGTATGGGGAGCGGGTCCGGGGAGCTGTTTTTT. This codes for CASSMGSGSGELFF.

The CDR3 DNA reads TGCGCCAGCAGCCAAGAGTACGGGAGACACGAGCAGTACTTC. Translated: CASSQEYGRHEQYF. V usage is TRBV4-1 and J usage is TRBJ2-7, with D possibly matching TRBD2 (6 bases). CDR3 length equals 14 residues. Trimming cost V 0 bases and J 5 bases, with 11 bases left between them. Per germline, CDR1 MGHRA and CDR2 YSYEKL.

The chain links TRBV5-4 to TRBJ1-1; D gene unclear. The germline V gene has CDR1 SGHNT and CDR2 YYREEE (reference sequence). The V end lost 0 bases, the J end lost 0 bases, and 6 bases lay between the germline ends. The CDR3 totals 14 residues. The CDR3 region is CASSLAVVNTEAFF. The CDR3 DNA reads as TGTGCCAGCAGCTTGGCGGTTGTGAACACTGAAGCTTTCTTT.

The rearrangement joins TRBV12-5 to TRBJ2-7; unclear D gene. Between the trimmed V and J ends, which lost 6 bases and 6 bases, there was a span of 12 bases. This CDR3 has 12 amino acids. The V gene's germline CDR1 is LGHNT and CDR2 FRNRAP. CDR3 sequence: CASGHQVFEQYF. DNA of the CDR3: TGTGCTAGTGGCCACCAGGTATTCGAGCAGTACTTC.

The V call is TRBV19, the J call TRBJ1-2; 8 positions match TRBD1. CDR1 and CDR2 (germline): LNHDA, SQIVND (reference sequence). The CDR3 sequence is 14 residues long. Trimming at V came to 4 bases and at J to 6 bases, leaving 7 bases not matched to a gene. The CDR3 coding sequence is TGTGCCAGTAGTACCTCAGGGGGCGCAAATGGCTACACCTTC. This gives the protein CASSTSGGANGYTF.

The DNA for the CDR3 is TGTGCCTGGAGGGCCGACTCTGGGGCCAACGTCCTGACTTTC. This gives the protein CAWRADSGANVLTF. V is TRBV30 and J is TRBJ2-6; D gene ambiguous. The CDR3 runs to 14 residues. Germline CDR1 and CDR2: GTSNPN and SVGIG (reference sequence). Trimming removed 3 bases at V and 0 bases at J, with 6 bases between.